Detailed here is one T cell receptor beta chain. What it binds is unknown. In germline, CDR1 is SGDLS, CDR2 YYNGEE. V lost 0 bases and J lost 11, with 12 bases in between. This CDR3 has 13 amino acids. The source of the sample is a study of cytotoxic CD8 clonotypes in ibrutinib-treated CLL. In the study overall: Across the patients, about a dozen were relapsed/refractory, roughly 15 treatment-naive and 17 to 18 IGHV unmutated. The average sample held around 260,000 productive templates and almost 95,000 productive rearrangements.

Targeted sequencing depth ranged from 1 in 200,000 to 1 in 1 million T cells. Assay used: immunoSEQ multiplex PCR; TCRdb lists only in-frame clones, some missing. The repertoire holds about 130,000 clones, with 79% as singletons. Broader study findings: Elevated clonality accompanied ibrutinib response, with a return toward baseline values at progression.

The V gene is TRBV9, the J gene TRBJ2-1; TRBD2 is a possible D gene (5 bases). The sequencing here drew on PBMCs, taken after 12 months of ibrutinib treatment. The receptor comes from a human donor with chronic lymphocytic leukemia. CDR3 sequence: CASSVATRVQQFF. In nucleotides, the CDR3 is TGTGCCAGCAGCGTAGCTACGAGGGTTCAGCAGTTCTTC.